The 26 T cell receptor beta chains listed next were all sequenced from one sample in a study of T cell changes during pregnancy in multiple sclerosis. Assay: immunoSEQ multiplex PCR; the TCRdb copy retains only in-frame clones and omits some. The sample has approximately 63,000 clones, about 92% seen once. Here the sequenced sample was peripheral blood, taken in the third trimester of pregnancy. These receptors were collected from a female donor in good health, enrolled as a control in a pregnancy study.

This clone was observed a single time. The gene calls are TRBV7-2 and TRBJ2-7, with 7 positions matching TRBD1. This CDR3 region has 16 residues. V shed 5 bases and J 2 bases; nucleotides not matched to a gene: 12. CDR1 is SGHTA and CDR2 is FQGNSA in the germline V gene. CDR3: CASSPRTGMITYEQYF. The CDR3 DNA reads as TGTGCCAGCAGCCCCCGGACAGGAATGATAACCTACGAGCAGTACTTC.

V usage is TRBV7-3 and J usage is TRBJ2-1; 8 positions agree with TRBD2. V dropped 5 bases and J dropped 4; count of bases not matched to a gene: 22. This CDR3 spans 20 amino acids. Per germline, CDR1 SGHTA and CDR2 FQGTGA. The CDR3 protein is CASSPTGPAGAAGSYNEQFF. The CDR3 region has the DNA TGTGCCAGCAGCCCCACAGGGCCAGCGGGGGCCGCGGGGTCGTACAATGAGCAGTTCTTC.

The chain couples TRBV7-6 to TRBJ2-1; TRBD1 agrees at 8 bases. The CDR3 covers 14 residues. Per the germline V gene, CDR1 is SGHVS and CDR2 is FNYEAQ. Losses at the gene ends were 6 bases for V and 7 bases for J; bases not matched to a gene: 8. The CDR3 loop is CASSSYRGNNEQFF. The CDR3 DNA is TGTGCCAGCAGTTCTTACAGGGGGAATAATGAGCAGTTCTTC.

The chain recombines TRBV19 with TRBJ2-1; TRBD2 matches 14 bases. Germline V gene sequence: CDR1 LNHDA, CDR2 SQIVND (reference sequence). V dropped 4 bases and J dropped 8; count of bases not matched to a gene: 4. This CDR3 region has 15 residues. Here the CDR3 reads CASSTGTSGRYEQFF. For the CDR3, the DNA is TGTGCCAGTAGTACCGGGACTAGCGGGAGATATGAGCAGTTCTTC. The full variable domain, completed using reference TRBV19 and TRBJ2-1, is DGGITQSPKYLFRKEGQNVTLSCEQNLNHDAMYWYRQDPGQGLRLIYYSQIVNDFQKGDIAEGYSVSREKKESFPLTVTSAQKNPTAFYLCASSTGTSGRYEQFFGPGTRLTVL.

CDR3 in DNA: TGTGCCAGCAGCTTAGTAGGACAAAACTATGGCTACACCTTC. This sequence encodes CASSLVGQNYGYTF. This sequence joins TRBV11-2 and TRBJ1-2; perhaps TRBD1 as D (5 bases). The CDR3 contains 14 residues. Per germline, CDR1 SGHAT and CDR2 FQNNGV. V was pared by 1 base and J by 2 bases, with 8 bases between. Complete variable domain (other parts from reference TRBV11-2 and TRBJ1-2): EAGVAQSPRYKIIEKRQSVAFWCNPISGHATLYWYQQILGQGPKLLIQFQNNGVVDDSQLPKDRFSAERLKGVDSTLKIQPAKLEDSAVYLCASSLVGQNYGYTFGSGTRLTVV.

The chain uses TRBV29-1 and TRBJ1-1; D uncertain. The ends were cut back, 6 bases at V and 9 bases at J, with 11 bases in the middle. Germline V gene sequence: CDR1 SQVTM, CDR2 ANQGSEA. The CDR3 is 10 amino acids. CDR3 loop: CSVSGGKAFF. Here the CDR3 DNA reads TGCAGCGTCTCCGGAGGGAAAGCTTTCTTT.

On this clone: Within the sample, other DNA sequences also encode this same CDR3. The chain couples TRBV5-4 to TRBJ2-1, with 10 nucleotides matching TRBD2. CDR3 length: 16 residues. Per the germline V gene, CDR1 is SGHNT and CDR2 is YYREEE (reference sequence). Losses at the gene ends were 3 bases for V and 2 bases for J; bases not matched to a gene: 5. The CDR3 here is CASSSRTSGTYNEQFF. In DNA form, the CDR3 reads TGTGCCAGCAGCTCGAGAACTAGCGGGACCTACAATGAGCAGTTCTTC.

The chain employs TRBV6-1 and TRBJ2-3, with 8 bases aligning to TRBD2. J was trimmed by 3 bases and V by 4 bases; bases with no gene match: 15. From germline, CDR1 is MNHNS and CDR2 SASEGT. The CDR3 spans 18 residues. CDR3 DNA sequence: TGTGCCAGCAGTGGTCCGTTTCGGGGGGGGCCTTGGACAGATACGCAGTATTTT. Protein: CASSGPFRGGPWTDTQYF.

DNA for the CDR3: TGTGCCAGCAGTTCCCCAAAAGGACAGGAGGTCACCCAGTACTTC. Residues: CASSSPKGQEVTQYF. The chain carries TRBV6-5 and TRBJ2-5; 7 nucleotides match TRBD1. The V and J ends lost 4 bases and 8 bases, in that order; junction bases with no gene match: 13. The CDR3 has 15 residues. Germline lookup yields CDR1 MNHEY and CDR2 SVGAGI.

The rearrangement links TRBV4-3 to TRBJ2-5; the match to TRBD2 covers 11 bases. The CDR3 loop spans 15 amino acids. The ends lost 4 bases at V and 5 bases at J; junction bases unmatched: 6. CDR1 and CDR2 from the germline V gene are LGHNA and YSLEER. The CDR3 DNA is TGCGCCAGCAGCCGACTCCTAGCGGGAGGTGAGACCCAGTACTTC. Residues: CASSRLLAGGETQYF.

The chain employs TRBV27 and TRBJ2-5; a weak D match, TRBD2 (5 bases). CDR3 length equals 14 residues. V was cut by 4 bases and J by 2 bases, with 11 bases left in between. Looked up from germline, CDR1 is MNHEY and CDR2 is SMNVEV (reference sequence). In nucleotides, the CDR3 is TGTGCCAGCAGTTCACTAGACCAGCAAGAGACCCAGTACTTC. Encoded protein: CASSSLDQQETQYF.

V gene TRBV19 combines with J gene TRBJ2-4; D may be TRBD1 (5 bases). The CDR3 has 15 amino acids. The V end lost 7 bases, the J end lost 0 bases, and 13 bases lay between the germline ends. Germline V gene lookup returns CDR1 LNHDA and CDR2 SQIVND (reference sequence). In nucleotides, the CDR3 is TGTGCCAGTACCGCGCCTCAGGGAGCCAAAAACATTCAGTACTTC. This encodes CASTAPQGAKNIQYF.

This clone was detected once. The CDR3 DNA is TGCGCCAGCAGCTTGGGGGGAACGGGAGTCAGCGAGCAGTACTTC. Its translation is CASSLGGTGVSEQYF. The genes are TRBV5-1 and TRBJ2-7, with a weak D call TRBD2 (6 bases). The CDR3 has 15 residues. Trimming took off 0 bases at V and 6 bases at J, with 16 bases between the two ends. Germline V CDR1 and CDR2: SGHRS, YFSETQ.

This sequence joins TRBV9 and TRBJ2-1, with TRBD2 as a possible D gene (7 bases). CDR3 size: 16 residues. Trimming stripped 6 bases from V and 3 bases from J, with 19 bases between. Germline assignment: CDR1 SGDLS and CDR2 YYNGEE. In nucleotides, the CDR3 is TGTGCCAGCACTCCCGGGGGGCACAGCCTCTACAATGAGCAGTTCTTC. It translates to CASTPGGHSLYNEQFF.

This chain uses TRBV29-1 with TRBJ2-1, with TRBD2 matching 9 bases. Germline V lookup: CDR1 SQVTM, CDR2 ANQGSEA. The CDR3 runs to 18 residues. The ends lost 3 bases at V and 0 bases at J; junction bases unmatched: 12. This CDR3 reads CSVEGVREGVSSYNEQFF. The CDR3 DNA is TGCAGCGTTGAGGGTGTGCGGGAGGGCGTCAGCTCCTACAATGAGCAGTTCTTC.

This clone was detected once. This rearrangement joins TRBV11-2 to TRBJ2-3, with 14 bases aligning to TRBD2. The CDR3 extends over 16 amino acids. CDR1 is SGHAT and CDR2 is FQNNGV in the germline V gene. Trimming cost V 2 bases and J 7 bases; bases outside gene matches: 5. The CDR3, as DNA: TGTGCCAGCAGCTTAAAGGGACTAGCGGGGGTGCATACGCAGTATTTT. Protein: CASSLKGLAGVHTQYF.

The chain employs TRBV28 and TRBJ2-5, with 7 bases matching TRBD1. The CDR3 is 14 residues long. CDR1 and CDR2 (germline): MDHEN, SYDVKM. With 10 bases clipped from V and 5 bases from J, the junction kept 13 bases outside the gene matches. CDR3 loop: CATRLDRNFETQYF. Here the CDR3 DNA reads TGTGCCACTCGCCTGGACAGGAATTTTGAGACCCAGTACTTC.

The rearrangement links TRBV7-9 to TRBJ2-3, with 10 bases that match TRBD2. The V and J ends lost 0 bases and 6 bases, in that order; junction bases with no gene match: 3. CDR3 length equals 15 residues. In germline, CDR1 is SEHNR, CDR2 FQNEAQ (reference sequence). The CDR3 bases are TGTGCCAGCAGCTTAGCTCTAGCGGGGGAGGATACGCAGTATTTT. Residues: CASSLALAGEDTQYF. The full variable domain, with the rest looked up from reference TRBV7-9 and TRBJ2-3, is DTGVSQNPRHKITKRGQNVTFRCDPISEHNRLYWYRQTLGQGPEFLTYFQNEAQLEKSRLLSDRFSAERPKGSFSTLEIQRTEQGDSAMYLCASSLALAGEDTQYFGPGTRLTVL.

DNA of the CDR3: TGTGCCTTCATCGGGGAGCTGTTTTTT. The encoded protein is CAFIGELFF. This chain connects TRBV5-6 to TRBJ2-2, with D hard to call. Trimming pared 10 bases from V and 7 bases from J, leaving 5 bases between. The germline CDR1 and CDR2 sequences are SGHDT and YYEEEE. This CDR3 contains 9 residues.

The chain employs TRBV4-3 and TRBJ2-4; D is perhaps TRBD2 (6 bases). This CDR3 contains 17 residues. V was clipped by 0 bases and J by 0 bases, with 12 bases between them. CDR1 and CDR2 (germline): LGHNA, YSLEER. The CDR3 loop is CASSQDQRALAKNIQYF. CDR3 DNA: TGCGCCAGCAGCCAAGATCAGCGGGCCCTAGCCAAAAACATTCAGTACTTC.

V is TRBV29-1 and J is TRBJ1-2; no firm D call. Trimming removed 4 bases at V and 3 bases at J, with 12 bases between. The CDR3 covers 13 residues. In germline, CDR1 is SQVTM, CDR2 ANQGSEA. CDR3 sequence reads: CSVVPWADYGYTF. In DNA, the CDR3 is TGCAGCGTTGTTCCATGGGCTGACTATGGCTACACCTTC.

The chain carries TRBV16 and TRBJ1-5; possible D gene TRBD1, 5 bases. V lost 2 bases and J lost 6, with 8 bases in between. Per the germline V gene, CDR1 is KGHSY and CDR2 is FQNENV. CDR3 length: 13 residues. CDR3 sequence reads: CASSQGAFQPQHF. The CDR3 DNA follows: TGTGCCAGCAGCCAAGGGGCTTTTCAGCCCCAGCATTTT.

The CDR3 DNA is TGTGCCAGCAGCCCCCGACCCTCAGGACTAGCGGGAGGCGGGACCCAGTACTTC. Encoded protein: CASSPRPSGLAGGGTQYF. The chain uses TRBV11-2 and TRBJ2-5, with 14 bases that match TRBD2. Trimming cost V 5 bases and J 7 bases; bases outside gene matches: 15. From germline, CDR1 is SGHAT and CDR2 FQNNGV. The CDR3 is made up of 18 amino acids.

The V gene is TRBV15, the J gene TRBJ2-5; TRBD2 matches 14 bases. This CDR3 region has 16 residues. V gave up 6 bases and J gave up 5 bases; unmatched junction bases: 8. CDR1 is LNHNV and CDR2 is YYDKDF in the germline V gene (reference sequence). CDR3 nucleotide sequence: TGTGCCACCAGAGGCCGACTAGCGGGAGGGACGGAGACCCAGTACTTC. Protein sequence: CATRGRLAGGTETQYF. The full variable domain, its missing parts supplied by reference TRBV15 and TRBJ2-5, is DAMVIQNPRYQVTQFGKPVTLSCSQTLNHNVMYWYQQKSSQAPKLLFHYYDKDFNNEADTPDNFQSRRPNTSFCFLDIRSPGLGDTAMYLCATRGRLAGGTETQYFGPGTRLLVL.

V is TRBV30 and J is TRBJ1-2; 9 nucleotides match TRBD1. Losses at the gene ends were 0 bases for V and 7 bases for J; bases not matched to a gene: 9. Germline V CDR1 and CDR2: GTSNPN, SVGIG (reference sequence). The CDR3 loop spans 15 amino acids. Here the CDR3 DNA reads TGTGCCTGGAGTGTAGGGGGGACAGGGATTTCTGGCTACACCTTC. Residues: CAWSVGGTGISGYTF.

The chain recombines TRBV19 with TRBJ1-2; D not resolved. V was shortened by 7 bases and J by 1 base, with 7 bases between the two germline ends. CDR3 length: 12 amino acids. Germline V CDR1 and CDR2: LNHDA, SQIVND (reference sequence). Here the CDR3 reads CASTENNYGYTF. CDR3 DNA: TGTGCCAGTACGGAGAATAACTATGGCTACACCTTC.